These 21 T cell receptor beta chains were all obtained from the same sample, sequenced in a study of CD8+CD57+ T cells in acquired aplastic anemia. TCR beta VDJ and CDR3 profiling used genomic DNA as template. TCRdb reprocessed the reads via MiXCR and lists one record per CDR3 protein. Among about 160,000 distinct CDR3 sequences listed, 35% to 55% were seen once. Sequencing used sorted CD4+, CD8+, or CD8+CD57+ T cells (not recorded which) from PBMCs. The receptors were gathered from a human donor in good health.

The V and J genes are TRBV20-1 and TRBJ2-5; the match to TRBD1 covers 7 bases. Near its end, the DNA agrees better with TRBJ2-7, so the J call may be wrong. There are 15 residues in the CDR3. Germline CDR1 DFQATT, CDR2 SNEGSKA (reference sequence). CDR3 region: CSAREEGGRHYEQYF. CDR3 in DNA: TGCAGTGCTAGAGAGGAAGGGGGCAGGCACTACGAGCAGTACTTC.

This clonotype was detected many times. The rearrangement uses TRBV13 and TRBJ2-1; TRBD2 matches 9 bases. Trimming took 4 bases from V and 0 from J; bases not matched to a gene: 10. The CDR3 totals 18 residues. CDR1 PRHDT and CDR2 FYEKMQ come from the germline V gene (reference sequence). The CDR3 nucleotides read TGTGCCAGCAGCTCTACTAGCGGGCGGGCCCTCTCCTACAATGAGCAGTTCTTC. The encoded protein is CASSSTSGRALSYNEQFF.

The J gene is TRBJ1-5, the V gene TRBV5-4, with D possibly matching TRBD1 (5 bases). Germline loops: CDR1 SGHNT, CDR2 YYREEE (reference sequence). V was cut by 1 base and J by 2 bases, with 10 bases left in between. CDR3 length: 15 residues. CDR3 region: CASSLYAGGNQPQHF. CDR3 bases: TGTGCCAGCAGCTTGTATGCGGGGGGCAATCAGCCCCAGCATTTT.

This clonotype was seen repeatedly, ten times or more. The chain links TRBV9 to TRBJ2-1; D unclear. Trimming removed 4 bases at V and 6 bases at J, with 17 bases between. The CDR3 loop spans 15 amino acids. Germline assignment: CDR1 SGDLS and CDR2 YYNGEE. CDR3 bases: TGTGCCAGCAGCCCACAGCCGTTCCCTAGCAATGAGCAGTTCTTC. It yields the protein CASSPQPFPSNEQFF.

The chain carries TRBV20-1 and TRBJ1-4, with TRBD1 identical over 7 bases. This CDR3 has 15 amino acids. Trimming removed 2 bases from V and 0 bases from J; junction bases left unmatched: 3. In germline, CDR1 is DFQATT, CDR2 SNEGSKA (reference sequence). For the CDR3, the DNA is TGCAGTGCTAGAAAAACAGGGGCAACTAATGAAAAACTGTTTTTT. Translating gives CSARKTGATNEKLFF.

The CDR3 spells CASSVGSGGLNSPLHF. As DNA, the CDR3 is TGTGCCAGCAGTGTGGGGTCAGGGGGCCTTAATTCACCCCTCCACTTT. The chain recombines TRBV2 with TRBJ1-6, with TRBD1 matching 8 bases. V lost 4 bases, J lost 6 bases, and 8 bases stayed unmatched. Germline CDR1 and CDR2: SNHLY and FYNNEI. CDR3 size: 16 residues. Based on the CDR3 plus reference TRBV2 and TRBJ1-6, the full variable domain is EPEVTQTPSHQVTQMGQEVILRCVPISNHLYFYWYRQILGQKVEFLVSFYNNEISEKSEIFDDQFSVERPDGSNFTLKIRSTKLEDSAMYFCASSVGSGGLNSPLHFGNGTRLTVT.

This sequence joins TRBV20-1 and TRBJ1-1, with D tentatively TRBD1 (5 bases). Germline assignment: CDR1 DFQATT and CDR2 SNEGSKA (reference sequence). The CDR3 runs to 16 residues. V lost 0 bases and J 3 bases, leaving 17 bases between the germline ends. CDR3 sequence reads: CSARDLNRPSHTEAFF. DNA for the CDR3: TGCAGTGCTAGAGATCTTAACAGGCCGTCCCACACTGAAGCTTTCTTT.

This sequence joins TRBV2 and TRBJ2-1; D not certain. V dropped 8 bases and J dropped 4 bases, with 6 bases sitting between them. The germline V gene has CDR1 SNHLY and CDR2 FYNNEI. The CDR3 covers 11 residues. The CDR3 spells CASHRYNEQFF. CDR3 nucleotides: TGTGCCAGCCACCGATACAATGAGCAGTTCTTC.

The chain joins TRBV24-1 to TRBJ2-1; 11 bases agree with TRBD2. Germline V gene lookup returns CDR1 KGHDR and CDR2 SFDVKD. V lost 0 bases and J lost 8; bases outside the gene matches: 5. The length of the CDR3 is 16 residues. CDR3 in DNA: TGTGCCACCAGTGATTTGACTAGCGGGAGAAAGGATGAGCAGTTCTTC. Translation: CATSDLTSGRKDEQFF.

The table lists this clonotype with a few counts. CDR3 sequence: CASSIGGTDTQYF. The CDR3 nucleotides are TGTGCCAGTAGTATCGGGGGGACAGATACGCAGTATTTT. V is TRBV19 and J is TRBJ2-3; 7 bases agree with TRBD2. Germline values: CDR1 LNHDA, CDR2 SQIVND (reference sequence). The V and J ends lost 3 bases and 3 bases, in that order; junction bases with no gene match: 0. The CDR3 is 13 amino acids.

This clonotype has just a few counts. V is TRBV15 and J is TRBJ1-1; D ambiguous. The CDR3 covers 13 residues. Trimming took 5 bases from V and 6 from J, leaving 13 bases between them. Germline V gene sequence: CDR1 LNHNV, CDR2 YYDKDF (reference sequence). The CDR3 loop is CATSFRGTAEAFF. CDR3 DNA sequence: TGTGCCACCAGCTTCCGAGGAACGGCTGAAGCTTTCTTT.

This clonotype was picked up a small number of times. A much larger clone lies a single base off, so this may be a read error. This chain links TRBV5-1 with TRBJ2-7, with D maybe TRBD1 (6 bases). V gave up 7 bases and J gave up 0 bases, with 17 bases separating them. This CDR3 has 15 residues. Germline loops: CDR1 SGHRS, CDR2 YFSETQ. The CDR3 DNA is TGCGCCAGCCCCCCCAGGGGCTCCAGCTCCTACGAGCAGTACTTC. Protein product: CASPPRGSSSYEQYF.

This clonotype was seen a few times. A much bigger clone sits one base away, suggesting this may be a read error. CDR3 coding DNA: TGTGCCGCTTCTGAGGGACAGGCCTATAGCAATCAGCCCCAGCATTTT. This sequence encodes CAASEGQAYSNQPQHF. The rearrangement joins TRBV10-3 to TRBJ1-5; 8 nucleotides match TRBD1. Looked up from germline, CDR1 is ENHRY and CDR2 is SYGVKD. Losses at the gene ends were 11 bases for V and 0 bases for J; bases not matched to a gene: 12. This CDR3 region has 16 residues.

The chain carries TRBV29-1 and TRBJ2-1, with 8 positions matching TRBD2. CDR1 is SQVTM and CDR2 is ANQGSEA in the germline V gene. This CDR3 comprises 12 residues. Trimming cost V 8 bases and J 5 bases; bases outside gene matches: 5. The DNA for the CDR3 is TGCAGCTTCCAGCGGGGGAACAATGAGCAGTTCTTC. This sequence encodes CSFQRGNNEQFF.

The V call is TRBV10-3, the J call TRBJ2-7; 7 bases match TRBD1. Germline V gives CDR1 ENHRY, CDR2 SYGVKD. J lost 2 bases, V lost 3 bases, and 7 bases had no gene match. This CDR3 comprises 15 residues. The CDR3 protein is CAISDGLGQAYEQYF. As DNA, the CDR3 is TGTGCCATCAGTGACGGTTTAGGACAGGCCTACGAGCAGTACTTC.

This chain connects TRBV18 to TRBJ2-7, with TRBD1 as a possible D gene (5 bases). Germline CDR1 KGHSH, CDR2 LQKENI. The CDR3 is made up of 12 amino acids. V dropped 1 base and J dropped 6 bases, with 7 bases sitting between them. CDR3 in amino acids: CASSPLGVEQYF. The CDR3 DNA reads as TGTGCCAGCTCACCACTAGGGGTCGAGCAGTACTTC.

The chain couples TRBV6-1 to TRBJ1-2, with a weak D call TRBD1 (5 bases). This CDR3 comprises 15 residues. V lost 1 base, J lost 8 bases, and 17 bases lay in between. Germline loops: CDR1 MNHNS, CDR2 SASEGT. The CDR3 DNA is TGTGCCAGCAGTGAAGGTGTCTTCCAGGGAGGAGGCTACACCTTC. Protein product: CASSEGVFQGGGYTF.

There are many counts of this clonotype. The chain couples TRBV19 to TRBJ1-2; weak D call: TRBD1 (6 bases). This CDR3 has 14 amino acids. Deletions cut 2 bases from V and 2 bases from J, with 9 bases between. Germline-derived CDR1 and CDR2 are LNHDA and SQIVND (reference sequence). As DNA, the CDR3 is TGTGCCAGTAGTATAAACAGGGCAAACTATGGCTACACCTTC. Amino acid sequence: CASSINRANYGYTF.

This clonotype was seen many times. The V call is TRBV5-6, the J call TRBJ1-6; the match to TRBD1 covers 7 bases. Germline V gene lookup returns CDR1 SGHDT and CDR2 YYEEEE. The CDR3 has 18 amino acids. Trimming took 4 bases from V and 6 from J; bases not matched to a gene: 16. The CDR3 nucleotides are TGTGCCAGCAGCAGCGAATTATATAAGGGACAGACTAATTCACCCCTCCACTTT. Translating it yields CASSSELYKGQTNSPLHF. Supplemented by reference TRBV5-6 and TRBJ1-6, the full variable domain reads DAGVTQSPTHLIKTRGQQVTLRCSPKSGHDTVSWYQQALGQGPQFIFQYYEEEERQRGNFPDRFSGHQFPNYSSELNVNALLLGDSALYLCASSSELYKGQTNSPLHFGNGTRLTVT.

The chain recombines TRBV6-2 or TRBV6-3 with TRBJ1-1; tentative D call: TRBD1 (6 bases). Deletions cut 8 bases from V and 1 base from J, with 14 bases between. CDR3 length: 14 amino acids. Germline V lookup: CDR1 MNHEY, CDR2 SVGEGT. The DNA for the CDR3 is TGTGCCAGCTCCGCCCAGGGGAAGAACACTGAAGCTTTCTTT. Translated, it gives CASSAQGKNTEAFF.

The J gene is TRBJ2-7, the V gene TRBV5-1; D is ambiguous. Germline values: CDR1 SGHRS, CDR2 YFSETQ. The CDR3 has 13 residues. Trimming left V 1 base short and J 4 bases short, with 9 bases between. As DNA, the CDR3 is TGCGCCAGCAGCTTGTTAACGGGTTACGAGCAGTACTTC. Its translation is CASSLLTGYEQYF.